The 17 T cell receptor beta chains below were found in one sample sequenced in a study of early T cells in non-severe SARS-CoV-2 infection. From the 5' RACE reads, TCRdb called clonotypes with MiXCR, one entry per CDR3 protein. The sample yields some 64,000 distinct CDR3 sequences, approximately 9.2% seen once. Sequences were derived from whole blood, sampled at baseline. The receptors were sampled from an adult who was a healthcare worker with PCR-confirmed SARS-CoV-2 infection or an uninfected control (not recorded which).

The chain is built from TRBV20-1 and TRBJ2-7; TRBD2 matches 13 bases. CDR1 is DFQATT, CDR2 SNEGSKA, per germline (reference sequence). After removal of 4 bases from V and 1 base from J, the junction contained 10 bases not matched to a gene. The CDR3 is 17 residues long. The CDR3 coding sequence is TGCAGTGCTAACACCCTGGGACTAGCGGGAATTTCCTACGAGCAGTACTTC. Amino acid sequence: CSANTLGLAGISYEQYF.

This clonotype is categorized as medium-sized. The chain employs TRBV7-8 and TRBJ1-2; 7 bases map to TRBD1. With V trimmed by 2 bases and J by 2 bases, 8 bases remained unmatched. Germline loops: CDR1 SGHVS, CDR2 FQNEAQ. This CDR3 comprises 16 residues. As DNA, the CDR3 is TGTGCCAGCAGCTTAAGGCGGGACAGCGAAAACTATGGCTACACCTTC. It is translated as CASSLRRDSENYGYTF.

This clonotype was seen ten or more times. In DNA form, the CDR3 reads TGTGCCAGCAGTCTAGACAATGAGCAGTTCTTC. This translates into CASSLDNEQFF. V is TRBV12-3 or TRBV12-4 and J is TRBJ2-1, with D uncertain. V shed 5 bases and J shed 5 bases, with 4 bases lying between them. The CDR3 is 11 amino acids.

This clonotype was recorded at least ten times. The J gene is TRBJ2-5, the V gene TRBV20-1; D ambiguous. Deletions cut 3 bases from V and 1 base from J, with 9 bases between. The CDR3 length is 13 residues. Germline values: CDR1 DFQATT, CDR2 SNEGSKA (reference sequence). The CDR3, as DNA: TGCAGTGCTAGTAGACACGTCCAAGAGACCCAGTACTTC. As protein: CSASRHVQETQYF.

The J gene is TRBJ1-5, the V gene TRBV7-9; D is unresolved. Between the trimmed V and J ends, which lost 1 base and 5 bases, there was a span of 3 bases. This CDR3 contains 12 residues. Germline CDR1 SEHNR, CDR2 FQNEAQ (reference sequence). The DNA of the CDR3 is TGTGCCAGCAGCTTAGATGATCAGCCCCAGCATTTT. It codes for CASSLDDQPQHF.

This clonotype was seen only a few times. The J gene is TRBJ1-5, the V gene TRBV6-2 or TRBV6-3; D might be TRBD1 (5 bases). The CDR3 contains 13 residues. V was clipped by 6 bases and J by 4 bases, with 10 bases between them. Germline values: CDR1 MNHEY, CDR2 SVGEGT. This CDR3 reads CASSYRQNQPQHF. The CDR3 DNA reads as TGTGCCAGCAGCTACCGACAGAATCAGCCCCAGCATTTT.

V and J are TRBV3-1 and TRBJ2-1, with 13 bases identical to TRBD2. V shed 4 bases, J shed 7 bases, and the junction held 4 bases outside the gene matches. The CDR3 extends over 15 amino acids. The germline CDR1 and CDR2 sequences are LGHDT and YNNKEL (reference sequence). For the CDR3, the DNA is TGTGCCAGCAGCCGGACTAGCGGGAGTCGAAATGAGCAGTTCTTC. Residues: CASSRTSGSRNEQFF.

This chain links TRBV30 with TRBJ1-5; the D is unclear. Germline-derived CDR1 and CDR2 are GTSNPN and SVGIG (reference sequence). The ends were cut back, 0 bases at V and 3 bases at J, with 9 bases in the middle. CDR3 length: 14 residues. As DNA, the CDR3 is TGTGCCTGGAGTGTAGGGCAGAACAATCAGCCCCAGCATTTT. Its translation is CAWSVGQNNQPQHF.

The DNA for the CDR3 is TGTGCCAGCAGTGCGTCATATGGCTACACCTTC. It translates to CASSASYGYTF. The V call is TRBV12-3 or TRBV12-4, the J call TRBJ1-2; D not resolved. There are 11 residues in the CDR3. Between the trimmed V and J ends, which lost 5 bases and 5 bases, there was a span of 6 bases.

Many counts were recorded for this clonotype. The chain combines TRBV3-1 with TRBJ2-2, with D uncertain. V was shortened by 7 bases and J by 0 bases, with 9 bases between the two germline ends. The CDR3 runs 14 residues. Germline assignment: CDR1 LGHDT and CDR2 YNNKEL (reference sequence). In DNA form, the CDR3 reads TGTGCCAGCACCGAATTGGCGAACACCGGGGAGCTGTTTTTT. This translates into CASTELANTGELFF.

This clonotype has just a few counts. J is TRBJ1-4 and V is TRBV5-4; 8 bases are shared with TRBD1. Germline CDR1 SGHNT, CDR2 YYREEE (reference sequence). The ends lost 0 bases at V and 14 bases at J; junction bases unmatched: 6. This CDR3 contains 13 residues. The CDR3: CASSLDQDRDLFF. Written as DNA, the CDR3 is TGTGCCAGCAGCTTGGATCAGGACAGGGACCTGTTTTTT. Full variable domain (rest looked up from reference TRBV5-4 and TRBJ1-4): ETGVTQSPTHLIKTRGQQVTLRCSSQSGHNTVSWYQQALGQGPQFIFQYYREEENGRGNFPPRFSGLQFPNYSSELNVNALELDDSALYLCASSLDQDRDLFFGSGTQLSVL.

This clonotype was seen more than once but under ten times. The chain carries TRBV1 and TRBJ2-3. TRBV1 is labeled a pseudogene. The CDR3 runs to 13 residues. In DNA, the CDR3 is TGCACCAGCAGCCAGGCCTTTTCAGATACGCAGTATTTT. It translates to CTSSQAFSDTQYF.

This clonotype was seen many times. V gene TRBV29-1 combines with J gene TRBJ2-5, with D possibly TRBD2 on 5 matching bases. CDR3 size: 10 residues. Germline V CDR1 and CDR2: SQVTM, ANQGSEA. V was pared by 8 bases and J by 4 bases, with 8 bases between. The CDR3 sequence is CSQEVETQYF. In DNA, the CDR3 is TGCAGCCAGGAGGTAGAGACCCAGTACTTC.

This clonotype showed up many times. V gene TRBV7-9 combines with J gene TRBJ2-5, with D possibly TRBD1 on 6 matching bases. Germline V gene sequence: CDR1 SEHNR, CDR2 FQNEAQ (reference sequence). V gave up 6 bases and J gave up 7 bases, with 9 bases separating them. The CDR3 consists of 11 residues. CDR3 nucleotide sequence: TGTGCCAGCAGTATACAGGGGACCCAGTACTTC. Translating it yields CASSIQGTQYF.

This clonotype was detected a few times. The CDR3 protein is CASSPRTGSGYEQYF. In nucleotides, the CDR3 is TGCGCCAGCAGCCCGCGGACAGGCAGCGGGTACGAGCAGTACTTC. The chain has TRBV5-1 and TRBJ2-7, with a possible D match to TRBD1 (7 bases). The V and J ends lost 4 bases and 4 bases respectively, with 18 bases between them. CDR1 is SGHRS and CDR2 is YFSETQ in the germline V gene. The CDR3 covers 15 residues.

The rearrangement links TRBV29-1 to TRBJ1-3; D remains ambiguous. The CDR3 runs to 12 residues. Trimming removed 4 bases from V and 2 bases from J, with 6 bases in between. The germline V gene encodes CDR1 SQVTM and CDR2 ANQGSEA. DNA of the CDR3: TGCAGCGTTGGTGGCCCTGGAAACACCATATATTTT. Its translation is CSVGGPGNTIYF.

This clonotype was seen ten or more times. The CDR3 loop is CASSPFRGGSYGYTF. CDR3 nucleotide sequence: TGTGCCAGCAGCCCGTTTCGTGGGGGTTCCTATGGCTACACCTTC. This chain links TRBV11-2 with TRBJ1-2, with a weak D call TRBD1 (5 bases). This CDR3 has 15 residues. Germline-derived CDR1 and CDR2 are SGHAT and FQNNGV. The germline V and J ends were trimmed by 5 bases and 4 bases, with 17 bases remaining between them.